In its sample, the clone carrying this TCR beta chain was seen once. Its antigen is not known. This record belongs to a study of T cells after yellow fever vaccination. Overall study results and limits: Peaking on day 5 versus 15, the secondary response was faster but weaker.

UMIs and a universal primer site were added when TCR cDNA was made by 5'RACE template switching. TCRdb fed the 5' RACE reads into MiXCR, producing one record per CDR3 protein. The sample comprises approximately 580,000 distinct CDR3 sequences, around 17% of which are singletons, and 15% to 20% rests with the top ten. With 6 bases removed from V and 7 bases from J, the gap between germline ends came to 12 bases. The CDR3 contains 12 residues. Germline assignment: CDR1 SEHNR and CDR2 FQNEAQ (reference sequence). The chain joins TRBV7-9 to TRBJ1-1; D is ambiguous. The TCR originated in a man aged 18 to 29 who received the YFV17D yellow fever vaccine. Source: PBMCs, taken 5 days after the first yellow fever vaccination. CDR3 bases: TGTGCCAGCAGGTCTTCATCCTATGAAGCTTTCTTT. Translated: CASRSSSYEAFF. The full variable domain, completed using reference TRBV7-9 and TRBJ1-1, is DTGVSQNPRHKITKRGQNVTFRCDPISEHNRLYWYRQTLGQGPEFLTYFQNEAQLEKSRLLSDRFSAERPKGSFSTLEIQRTEQGDSAMYLCASRSSSYEAFFGQGTRLTVV.